A selection of T cell receptor beta chains follows, all from one sample in a study of blood T cell repertoires in COVID-19. Here immunoSEQ multiplex PCR was the method, and the copy in TCRdb shows in-frame clones only, minus some. The sample comprises 300,000 to 350,000 clones, 80% to 90% of which are singletons, and approximately 4% rests with the top ten. Material for sequencing was PBMCs or T cells enriched from blood (not recorded which). These TCRs come from a middle-aged woman with acute COVID-19. The CDR3 runs from the conserved cysteine through the conserved F or W. A D gene is named only where the DNA matches it firmly. Expanded clones get a size class; other rows say once, few or many, or leave the size out.

V	J	length	size	D	DNA	CDR3
TRBV5-1	TRBJ1-2	14	NA	NA	TGCGCCAGCAGCTTGAGTACAGAGAACTATGGCTACACCTTC	CASSLSTENYGYTF
TRBV19	TRBJ1-4	15	NA	NA	TGTGCCAGTAGTATCACTGATTCAACTAATGAAAAACTGTTTTTT	CASSITDSTNEKLFF
TRBV5-1	TRBJ1-5	15	once	TRBD1	TGCGCCAGCAGCTTGGAACAGGGGCAGAATCAGCCCCAGCATTTT	CASSLEQGQNQPQHF
TRBV2	TRBJ2-2	13	NA	NA	TGTGCCAGCTCCGGGGTGGAGACCGGGGAGCTGTTTTTT	CASSGVETGELFF
TRBV13	TRBJ2-1	18	NA	NA	TGTGCCAGCAGTTACGATAAACTAGCAGAAAACAACTACAATGAGCAGTTCTTC	CASSYDKLAENNYNEQFF
TRBV6-2/TRBV6-3	TRBJ2-7	16	NA	TRBD1	TGTGCCAGCAGTTACTCGACTGACAGGGGATACAGCGAGCAGTACTTC	CASSYSTDRGYSEQYF
TRBV6-5	TRBJ1-2	11	NA	NA	TGTGCCAGCAGTTCAGGTGGAGGCTACACCTTC	CASSSGGGYTF
TRBV4-2	TRBJ2-5	16	NA	NA	TGTGCCAGCAGCCAAGATACGAGCGGATCTAAAGAGACCCAGTACTTC	CASSQDTSGSKETQYF
TRBV28	TRBJ2-7	14	NA	NA	TGTGCCAGCAGTTTATACACTAGCCTTCGGGAGCAGTACTTC	CASSLYTSLREQYF
TRBV6-2/TRBV6-3	TRBJ2-2	16	NA	TRBD1	TGTGCCAGCAGCTCCCGAGGGACAGGAGGACCGGTGGAGCTGTTTTTT	CASSSRGTGGPVELFF
TRBV2	TRBJ1-2	13	few	NA	TGTGCCAGCAGACCCACAGGCCTCTATGGCTACACCTTC	CASRPTGLYGYTF
TRBV27	TRBJ1-1	14	NA	NA	TGTGCCAGCAGTTTACTGCAGGGGTACACTGAAGCTTTCTTT	CASSLLQGYTEAFF
TRBV9	TRBJ2-3	15	NA	NA	TGTGCCAGCAGCTTAGGCGGTGACGACACAGATACGCAGTATTTT	CASSLGGDDTDTQYF
TRBV28	TRBJ1-1	15	NA	NA	TGTGCCAGCAGTCGCTCCTTTACAGCTGGGACTGAAGCTTTCTTT	CASSRSFTAGTEAFF
TRBV2	TRBJ1-1	18	NA	TRBD1	TGTGCCAGCAGTGAAGGGACAGGGTTTGTAGTAGGGAACACTGAAGCTTTCTTT	CASSEGTGFVVGNTEAFF
TRBV25-1	TRBJ2-3	17	NA	NA	TGTGCCAGCAGTTCCTTAGGAGGGCACCCTAGCACAGATACGCAGTATTTT	CASSSLGGHPSTDTQYF
TRBV6-5	TRBJ2-6	16	few	NA	TGTGCCAGCAGTTACTCGGCGGAGGCTGGGGCCAACGTCCTGACTTTC	CASSYSAEAGANVLTF
TRBV6-5	TRBJ1-1	13	few	TRBD1	TGTGCCAGCTCGACAGGGGTGAACACTGAAGCTTTCTTT	CASSTGVNTEAFF
TRBV28	TRBJ2-1	16	NA	TRBD2	TGTGCCAGCAGTTCCCGAGCAGCGGGAAAATACAATGAGCAGTTCTTC	CASSSRAAGKYNEQFF
TRBV7-6	TRBJ2-7	15	NA	TRBD1	TGTGCCAGCAGCTCAACGGGACAGGGCCTCCACGAGCAGTACTTC	CASSSTGQGLHEQYF
TRBV7-9	TRBJ1-2	11	NA	NA	TGTGCCAGCGGCCAGATTGGCGGCTACACCTTC	CASGQIGGYTF
TRBV12-3/TRBV12-4	TRBJ2-3	13	NA	NA	TGTGCCAGCAGTCTGCACAGAGTAGATACGCAGTATTTT	CASSLHRVDTQYF
TRBV6-5	TRBJ1-2	14	NA	NA	TGTGCCAGCAGACCGGGACATTTACTCTATGGCTACACCTTC	CASRPGHLLYGYTF
TRBV4-2	TRBJ2-1	19	few	TRBD2	TGTGCCAGCAGCCAAGATGGAGCGGGAGCAACCGGCTCCTACAATGAGCAGTTCTTC	CASSQDGAGATGSYNEQFF
TRBV6-2/TRBV6-3	TRBJ2-1	13	NA	NA	TGTGCCAGCAGTCTTACAGGGAACAATGAGCAGTTCTTC	CASSLTGNNEQFF
TRBV4-3	TRBJ2-6	18	once	TRBD1	TGCGCCAGCAGCCAAACTAGGGACAGGGCTATCGGGGCCAACGTCCTGACTTTC	CASSQTRDRAIGANVLTF
TRBV4-2	TRBJ2-3	19	NA	TRBD2	TGTGCCAGCAGCCAAGATTTGCAAGCGGGGGGGCCGGGCACAGATACGCAGTATTTT	CASSQDLQAGGPGTDTQYF
TRBV18	TRBJ1-2	18	NA	TRBD1	TGTGCCAGCTCATCCGGTCTTTATATAAACAGGGGGCTTGATGGCTACACCTTC	CASSSGLYINRGLDGYTF
TRBV9	TRBJ1-1	14	NA	TRBD1	TGTGCCAGCAGCGTAGATCAGGGGGCAAGGGAAGCTTTCTTT	CASSVDQGAREAFF
TRBV7-2	TRBJ2-7	15	NA	TRBD1	TGTGCCAGCAGCTCGAGACAGGGTAGTAACGGCGAGCAGTACTTC	CASSSRQGSNGEQYF
TRBV4-1	TRBJ2-5	15	once	TRBD2	TGCGCCAGCAGCCAAGACGGGCTAGCGGGAGGGGCCCAGTACTTC	CASSQDGLAGGAQYF
TRBV29-1	TRBJ1-2	18	NA	NA	TGCAGCGTTGATTTATCTGCCGGGAGGTCGGGAGCTAACTATGGCTACACCTTC	CSVDLSAGRSGANYGYTF
TRBV2	TRBJ2-7	14	NA	TRBD2	TGTGCCAGCAGTGGACTAGCGGGGGGGCGCGAGCAGTACTTC	CASSGLAGGREQYF
TRBV7-3	TRBJ2-1	17	NA	TRBD2	TGTGCCAGCAGCTTAATGCCTAGCGGGCCCCCTGAAAATGAGCAGTTCTTC	CASSLMPSGPPENEQFF
TRBV7-2	TRBJ1-2	15	NA	NA	TGTGCCAGCACCTCCCCAAAATTGGTTAGGGGTGGCTACACCTTC	CASTSPKLVRGGYTF
TRBV20-1	TRBJ1-4	15	NA	NA	TGCAGTGCTAGTCCGTCGGCAGGGCGAAATGAAAAACTGTTTTTT	CSASPSAGRNEKLFF
TRBV5-1	TRBJ2-3	16	NA	TRBD1	TGCGCCAGCAGCTCCGGACAGGGAATTTCAGCGGATACGCAGTATTTT	CASSSGQGISADTQYF
TRBV4-1	TRBJ1-6	15	NA	NA	TGCGCCAGCAGCCCGTCGGGGCAGGGGATTTCACCCCTCCACTTT	CASSPSGQGISPLHF
TRBV29-1	TRBJ1-1	11	NA	NA	TGCAGCGGCGTGGGGGGCACTGAAGCTTTCTTT	CSGVGGTEAFF
TRBV4-2	TRBJ1-3	16	NA	NA	TGTGCCAGCAGCCCCACCGACAGCCTCTCTGGAAACACCATATATTTT	CASSPTDSLSGNTIYF
TRBV4-1	TRBJ2-1	15	NA	TRBD1	TGCGCCAGCAGGGGGGACAGGGGTCTATACAATGAGCAGTTCTTC	CASRGDRGLYNEQFF